This T cell receptor beta chain was captured in a study of blood T cell repertoires in COVID-19. The wider study: Acute and convalescent COVID-19 specimens originated in the United States, Italy and Spain.

This clone was observed a handful of times. Each recovered donor of Cohort 3 presented with two negative PCRs, clearance, or symptom resolution. The V and J ends lost 10 bases and 5 bases, in that order; junction bases with no gene match: 11. The CDR3 has 15 residues. Germline V CDR1 and CDR2: ENHRY, SYGVKD. The data were produced by immunoSEQ multiplex PCR, yet TCRdb's version contains in-frame clones alone and is incomplete. The sample lists fewer than 500,000 clones, 80% to 90% occurring once. The TCR comes from a man younger than 40 who had recovered from COVID-19. The sequencing input was PBMCs or T cells enriched from blood (not recorded which). The rearrangement joins TRBV10-3 to TRBJ1-3, with 10 nucleotides matching TRBD1. CDR3 in DNA: TGTGCCACCACCGGACAGGGGGAGATGAGAAACACCATATATTTT. Translating it yields CATTGQGEMRNTIYF.